The present T cell receptor (beta chain) was sequenced within a study of cytomegalovirus exposure and HLA in healthy donors. General study results and limits: A previous analysis found most TCR beta V segments productive roughly 87% or roughly 30% of the time.

As for this clone: Its antigen is unidentified.

The study ran its PCR with 60 Vbeta and 13 Jbeta primers. TCRdb's copy holds only in-frame clones and misses some; the assay was immunoSEQ multiplex PCR. The table lists around 170,000 clones, 65% to 75% of them singletons. The receptor comes from a girl between 5 and 17 years old in good health and CMV-seronegative. The sample was PBMCs.

CDR3 sequence (DNA): TGTGCCAGCAGTACTCCGGGACAGGAGAAGACTGAAGCTTTCTTT. Protein sequence: CASSTPGQEKTEAFF. The J gene is TRBJ1-1, the V gene TRBV2; 8 nucleotides align to TRBD1. Germline V gene data show CDR1 as SNHLY and CDR2 as FYNNEI. The CDR3 extends over 15 amino acids. The trim removed 5 bases at V and 5 bases at J, leaving 10 bases unmatched.